In this sample, the clone carrying this TCR beta chain turned up a few times. The target antigen is unknown. This specimen comes from a study of long-term antiretroviral therapy in people with HIV. Findings of the study overall: Every time point showed a repertoire led by clones expanded before ART.

A v3.0 immunoSEQ assay was performed at survey level. The table came from immunoSEQ multiplex PCR; TCRdb's copy has only in-frame clones and leaves some out. This sample has some 28,000 clones, with approximately 80% found just once. The CDR3 has 15 residues. Germline lookup yields CDR1 SGHDT and CDR2 YYEEEE. Trimming left V 7 bases short and J 0 bases short, with 11 bases between. It was in the United States that all participants with HIV were treated. The chain has TRBV5-6 and TRBJ1-6; D ambiguous. The receptor was derived from a man aged 35-49 years with HIV. This specimen was unsorted PBMCs, taken 0.3 years after starting antiretroviral therapy. CDR3 amino acids: CASSDGSSYNSPLHF. CDR3 coding DNA: TGTGCCAGCTCGGACGGGAGCTCCTATAATTCACCCCTCCACTTT.